This TCR beta chain was found in a study of CD8 T cells in ankylosing spondylitis. Regarding the study as a whole: Disease-linked clones bore a CD8+ phenotype and were relatively rare in peripheral blood. In synovial fluid and blood from reactive arthritis, some motif variants were previously reported.

Trimming shortened V by 5 bases and J by 0 bases, and 14 bases separated the two germline ends. This CDR3 contains 15 residues. CDR1 is SGHTA, CDR2 FQGTGA, per germline. A quantitative 5'-RACE method, one with molecular barcodes, was used to make TCR beta libraries. Each CDR3 protein is one row after TCRdb ran MiXCR on the 5' RACE reads. The data hold 200,000 to 250,000 distinct CDR3 sequences, with 20% to 30% observed a single time. For this clonotype: Its specificity is not known.

This sequence originates from a male donor with ankylosing spondylitis or in good health (not recorded which). Input material: blood, either unsorted or a sorted T cell fraction (not recorded which). The chain employs TRBV7-3 and TRBJ2-7, with D unclear. The CDR3 sequence: CASSPPCLSSYEQYF. The DNA for the CDR3 is TGTGCCAGCAGCCCCCCTTGTTTGAGCTCCTACGAGCAGTACTTC. Full variable domain (outside the CDR3, taken from reference TRBV7-3 and TRBJ2-7): GAGVSQTPSNKVTEKGKYVELRCDPISGHTALYWYRQSLGQGPEFLIYFQGTGAADDSGLPNDRFFAVRPEGSVSTLKIQRTERGDSAVYLCASSPPCLSSYEQYFGPGTRLTVT.